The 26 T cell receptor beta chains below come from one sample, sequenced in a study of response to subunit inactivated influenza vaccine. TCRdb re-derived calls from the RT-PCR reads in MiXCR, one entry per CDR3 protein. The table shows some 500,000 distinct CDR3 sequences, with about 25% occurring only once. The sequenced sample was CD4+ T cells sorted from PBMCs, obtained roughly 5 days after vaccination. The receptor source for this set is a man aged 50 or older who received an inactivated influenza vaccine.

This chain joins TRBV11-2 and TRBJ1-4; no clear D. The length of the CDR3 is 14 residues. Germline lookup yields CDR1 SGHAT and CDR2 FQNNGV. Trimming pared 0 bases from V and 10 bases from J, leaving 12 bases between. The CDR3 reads CASSLERMGAKLFF. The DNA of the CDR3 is TGTGCCAGCAGCTTAGAAAGGATGGGAGCAAAACTGTTTTTT. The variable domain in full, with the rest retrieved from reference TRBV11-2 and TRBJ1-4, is EAGVAQSPRYKIIEKRQSVAFWCNPISGHATLYWYQQILGQGPKLLIQFQNNGVVDDSQLPKDRFSAERLKGVDSTLKIQPAKLEDSAVYLCASSLERMGAKLFFGSGTQLSVL.

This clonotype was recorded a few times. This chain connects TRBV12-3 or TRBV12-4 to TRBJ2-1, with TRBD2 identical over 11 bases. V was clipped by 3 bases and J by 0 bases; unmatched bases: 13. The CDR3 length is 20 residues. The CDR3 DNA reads TGTGCCAGCAGTTTCGTACTAGCGGGAGTAGGGGGGAGCTCCTACAATGAGCAGTTCTTC. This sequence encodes CASSFVLAGVGGSSYNEQFF.

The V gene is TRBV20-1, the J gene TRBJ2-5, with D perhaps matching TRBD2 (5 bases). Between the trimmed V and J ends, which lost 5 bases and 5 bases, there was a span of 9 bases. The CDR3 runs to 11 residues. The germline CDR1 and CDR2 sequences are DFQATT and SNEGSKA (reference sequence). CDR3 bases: TGCAGTGCTGCCGGCGGGGAGACCCAGTACTTC. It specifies CSAAGGETQYF.

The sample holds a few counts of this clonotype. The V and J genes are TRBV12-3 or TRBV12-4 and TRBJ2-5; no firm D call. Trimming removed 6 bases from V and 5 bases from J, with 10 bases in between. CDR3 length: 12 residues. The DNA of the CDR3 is TGTGCCAGCAGAGGCCTGGGCGAGACCCAGTACTTC. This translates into CASRGLGETQYF.

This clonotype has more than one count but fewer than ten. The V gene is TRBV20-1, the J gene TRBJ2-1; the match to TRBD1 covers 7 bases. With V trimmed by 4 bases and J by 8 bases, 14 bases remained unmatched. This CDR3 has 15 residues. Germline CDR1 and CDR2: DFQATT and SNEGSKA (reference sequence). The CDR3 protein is CSATLRGSILDEQFF. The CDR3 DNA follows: TGCAGTGCTACACTCAGGGGGAGCATTCTCGATGAGCAGTTCTTC.

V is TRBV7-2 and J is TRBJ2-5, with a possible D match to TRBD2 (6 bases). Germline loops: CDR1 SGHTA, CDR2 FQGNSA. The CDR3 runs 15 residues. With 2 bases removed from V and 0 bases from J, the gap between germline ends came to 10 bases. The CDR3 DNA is TGTGCCAGCAGCTTATACCGGGGGTACCAAGAGACCCAGTACTTC. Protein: CASSLYRGYQETQYF. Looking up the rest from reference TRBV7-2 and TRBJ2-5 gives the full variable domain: GAGVSQSPSNKVTEKGKDVELRCDPISGHTALYWYRQSLGQGLEFLIYFQGNSAPDKSGLPSDRFSAERTGGSVSTLTIQRTQQEDSAVYLCASSLYRGYQETQYFGPGTRLLVL.

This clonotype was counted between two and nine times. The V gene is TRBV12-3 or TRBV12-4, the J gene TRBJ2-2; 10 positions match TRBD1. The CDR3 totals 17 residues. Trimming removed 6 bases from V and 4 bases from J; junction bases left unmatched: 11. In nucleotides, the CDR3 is TGTGCCAGCAGACCCGGGACAGGGGAAACGTTCACCGGGGAGCTGTTTTTT. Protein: CASRPGTGETFTGELFF.

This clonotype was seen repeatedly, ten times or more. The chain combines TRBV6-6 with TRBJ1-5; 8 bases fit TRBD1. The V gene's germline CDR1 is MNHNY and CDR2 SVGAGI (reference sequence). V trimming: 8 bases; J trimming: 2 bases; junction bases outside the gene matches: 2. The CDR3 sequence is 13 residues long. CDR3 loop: CASGQGRNQPQHF. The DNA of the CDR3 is TGTGCCAGCGGACAGGGCCGCAATCAGCCCCAGCATTTT.

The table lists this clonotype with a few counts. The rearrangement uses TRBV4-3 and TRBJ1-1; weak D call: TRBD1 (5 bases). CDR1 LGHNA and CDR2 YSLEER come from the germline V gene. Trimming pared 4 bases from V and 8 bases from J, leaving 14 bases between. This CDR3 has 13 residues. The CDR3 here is CASSRLLGGEAFF. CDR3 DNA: TGCGCCAGCAGCCGTCTCTTGGGGGGGGAAGCTTTCTTT.

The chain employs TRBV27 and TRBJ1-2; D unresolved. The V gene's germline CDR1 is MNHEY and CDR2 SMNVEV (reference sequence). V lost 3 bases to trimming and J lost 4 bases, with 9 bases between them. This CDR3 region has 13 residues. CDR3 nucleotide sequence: TGTGCCAGCAGTTTTTCCCCGCTCTATGGCTACACCTTC. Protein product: CASSFSPLYGYTF.

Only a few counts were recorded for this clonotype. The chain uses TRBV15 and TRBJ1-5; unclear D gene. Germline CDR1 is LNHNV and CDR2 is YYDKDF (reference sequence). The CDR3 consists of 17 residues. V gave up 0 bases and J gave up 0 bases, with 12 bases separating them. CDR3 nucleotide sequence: TGTGCCACCAGCAGAGATGGTACGCTCAATAGCAATCAGCCCCAGCATTTT. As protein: CATSRDGTLNSNQPQHF.

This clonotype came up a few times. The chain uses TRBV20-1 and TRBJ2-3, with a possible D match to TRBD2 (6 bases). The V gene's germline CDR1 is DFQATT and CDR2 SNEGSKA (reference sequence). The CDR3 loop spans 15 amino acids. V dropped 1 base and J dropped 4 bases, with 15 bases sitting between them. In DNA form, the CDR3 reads TGCAGTGCTAGAGGGGGCACTAGCAGCGCAGATACGCAGTATTTT. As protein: CSARGGTSSADTQYF.

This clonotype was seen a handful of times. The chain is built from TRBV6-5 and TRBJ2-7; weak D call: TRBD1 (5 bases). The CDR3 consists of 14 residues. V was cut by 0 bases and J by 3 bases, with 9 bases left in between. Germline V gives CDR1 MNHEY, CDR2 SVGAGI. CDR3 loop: CASSYSTADYEQYF. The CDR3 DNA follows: TGTGCCAGCAGTTACTCGACAGCAGACTACGAGCAGTACTTC.

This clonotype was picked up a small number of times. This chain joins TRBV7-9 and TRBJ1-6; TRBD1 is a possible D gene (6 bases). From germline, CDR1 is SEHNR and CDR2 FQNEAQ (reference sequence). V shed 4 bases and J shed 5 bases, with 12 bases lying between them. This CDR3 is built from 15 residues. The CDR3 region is CASSWQGPDNSPLHF. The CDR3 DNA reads TGTGCCAGCAGCTGGCAGGGGCCGGATAATTCACCCCTCCACTTT.

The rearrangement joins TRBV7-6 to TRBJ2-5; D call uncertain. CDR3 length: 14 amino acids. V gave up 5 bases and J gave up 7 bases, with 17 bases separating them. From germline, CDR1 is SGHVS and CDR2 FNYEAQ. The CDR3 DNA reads TGTGCCAGCAGCCTGGACCGGTCAATGGGGACCCAGTACTTC. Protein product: CASSLDRSMGTQYF.

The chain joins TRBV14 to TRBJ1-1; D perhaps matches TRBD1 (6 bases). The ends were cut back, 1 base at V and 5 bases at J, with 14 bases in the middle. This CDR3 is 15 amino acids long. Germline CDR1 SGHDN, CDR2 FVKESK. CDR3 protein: CASSQVPGARTEAFF. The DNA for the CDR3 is TGTGCCAGCAGCCAAGTACCGGGGGCGCGGACTGAAGCTTTCTTT.

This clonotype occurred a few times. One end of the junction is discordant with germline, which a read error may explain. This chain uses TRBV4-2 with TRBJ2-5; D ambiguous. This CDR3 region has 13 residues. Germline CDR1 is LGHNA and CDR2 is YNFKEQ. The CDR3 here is CASSQDVQVTQYF. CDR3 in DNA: TGTGCCAGCAGCCAAGATGTCCAAGTGACCCAGTACTTC.

The CDR3, as DNA: TGTGCCAGTAGTTCCACTGACAGCTACGAGCAGTACTTC. This sequence encodes CASSSTDSYEQYF. V is TRBV19 and J is TRBJ2-7; D is perhaps TRBD1 (5 bases). The CDR3 consists of 13 residues. V dropped 5 bases and J dropped 3 bases, with 11 bases sitting between them. Per the germline V gene, CDR1 is LNHDA and CDR2 is SQIVND (reference sequence).

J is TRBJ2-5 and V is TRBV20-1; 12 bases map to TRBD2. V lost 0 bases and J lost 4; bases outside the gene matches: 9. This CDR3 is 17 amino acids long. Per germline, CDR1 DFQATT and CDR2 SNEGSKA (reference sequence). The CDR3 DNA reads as TGCAGTGCTAGAGATAACCTAGCGGGGGGGCCAAGAGAGACCCAGTACTTC. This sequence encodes CSARDNLAGGPRETQYF.

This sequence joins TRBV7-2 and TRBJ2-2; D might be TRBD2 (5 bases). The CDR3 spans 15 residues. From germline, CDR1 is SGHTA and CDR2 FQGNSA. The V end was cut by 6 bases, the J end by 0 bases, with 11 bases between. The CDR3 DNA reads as TGTGCCAGCAGGAAGAGCGGAACGAACACCGGGGAGCTGTTTTTT. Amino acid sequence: CASRKSGTNTGELFF.

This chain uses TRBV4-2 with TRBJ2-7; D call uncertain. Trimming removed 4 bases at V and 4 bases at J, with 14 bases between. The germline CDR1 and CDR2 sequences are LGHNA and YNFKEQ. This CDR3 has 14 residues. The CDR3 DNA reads TGTGCCAGCAGCCGGGGTCAGACTCGGTACGAGCAGTACTTC. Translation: CASSRGQTRYEQYF.

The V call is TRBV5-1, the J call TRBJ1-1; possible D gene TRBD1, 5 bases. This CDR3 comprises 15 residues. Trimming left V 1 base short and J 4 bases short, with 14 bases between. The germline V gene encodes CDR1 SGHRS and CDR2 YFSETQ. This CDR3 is CASSLTQDLATEAFF. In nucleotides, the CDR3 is TGCGCCAGCAGCTTGACACAGGATTTGGCCACTGAAGCTTTCTTT.

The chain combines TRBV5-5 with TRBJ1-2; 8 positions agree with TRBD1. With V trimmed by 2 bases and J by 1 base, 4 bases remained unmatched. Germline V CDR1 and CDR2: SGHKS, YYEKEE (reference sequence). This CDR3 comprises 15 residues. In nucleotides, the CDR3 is TGTGCCAGCAGCTTCCCGGACAGGGTTAACTATGGCTACACCTTC. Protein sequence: CASSFPDRVNYGYTF.

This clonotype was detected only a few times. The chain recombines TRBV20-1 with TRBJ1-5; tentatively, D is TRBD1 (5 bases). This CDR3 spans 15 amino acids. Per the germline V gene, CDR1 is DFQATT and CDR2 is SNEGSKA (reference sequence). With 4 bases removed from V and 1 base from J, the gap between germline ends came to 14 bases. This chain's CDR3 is CSAIQGMASNQPQHF. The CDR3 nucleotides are TGCAGTGCTATTCAGGGAATGGCGAGCAATCAGCCCCAGCATTTT.

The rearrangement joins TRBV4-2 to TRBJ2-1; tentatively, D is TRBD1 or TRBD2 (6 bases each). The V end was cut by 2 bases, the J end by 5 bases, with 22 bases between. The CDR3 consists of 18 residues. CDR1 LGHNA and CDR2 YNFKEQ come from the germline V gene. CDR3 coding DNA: TGTGCCAGCAGCCAATCCGTCGGGGGCCATTTCTTTAACAATGAGCAGTTCTTC. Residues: CASSQSVGGHFFNNEQFF.

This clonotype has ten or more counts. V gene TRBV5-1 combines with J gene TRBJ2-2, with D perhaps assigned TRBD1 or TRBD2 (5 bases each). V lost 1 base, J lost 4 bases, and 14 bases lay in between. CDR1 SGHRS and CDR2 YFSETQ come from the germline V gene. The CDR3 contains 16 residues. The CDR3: CASSLSVTGGTGELFF. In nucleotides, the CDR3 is TGCGCCAGCAGCTTGAGCGTTACAGGAGGCACCGGGGAGCTGTTTTTT.